This TCR beta chain was identified in a study of cytomegalovirus exposure and HLA in healthy donors. Study overall: Earlier sequencing of some 190 million T cells yielded approximately 120 million unique TCR beta sequences. Study findings and constraints: Only CMV serostatus was available as immune exposure information. Clonal expansion was found to be greater in HLA-associated TCR beta chains than in equally common others in a later analysis. In an earlier analysis, in approximately 570 donors, most V segments appeared productive either ~87% or ~30% of the time.

Germline V CDR1 and CDR2: SQVTM, ANQGSEA. Trimming took off 1 base at V and 5 bases at J, with 9 bases between the two ends. The CDR3 sequence is 13 residues long. This PCR relied on a set of 60 Vbeta primers and 13 Jbeta primers. Clones were read by immunoSEQ multiplex PCR, and TCRdb kept only the in-frame ones, dropping some. The sample holds 200,000 or so clones, roughly 80% seen once. As regards this clone: Its antigen is currently unknown.

The origin of this receptor is a man under 40 in good health and CMV-seronegative. This sequence joins TRBV29-1 and TRBJ1-5, with D hard to call. Sequencing was carried out using PBMCs. The CDR3 DNA sequence: TGCAGCGTTGAAGTGACTGCCGATCAGCCCCAGCATTTT. As protein: CSVEVTADQPQHF.